This T cell receptor (beta chain) was identified in a study of blood T cells in healthy people across ages. Germline CDR1 SQVTM, CDR2 ANQGSEA. The V and J ends lost 5 bases and 5 bases respectively, with 9 bases between them. The CDR3 runs to 12 residues. Using a J-beta primer mix together with a sample-barcoded 5' primer, a second PCR was run for about 7 to 12 cycles. TCRdb processed the 5' RACE reads anew with MiXCR; each CDR3 protein has one entry. The sample comprises 1.6 million or so distinct CDR3 sequences, roughly 32% of which are singletons, and about 11% rests with the top ten. This clonotype was seen a handful of times.

The chain recombines TRBV29-1 with TRBJ2-2; D ambiguous. The sequence derives from a woman aged 25-40 years in good health. The sample was blood. CDR3 sequence (DNA): TGCAGCGTTATCCCCCCGACCGGGGAGCTGTTTTTT. Translating gives CSVIPPTGELFF.